This T cell receptor (beta chain) was sequenced during a study of blood T cell repertoires in COVID-19 (dated by TCRdb to the early 2020s). Concerning the study at large: The collaborator samples originated in the United States, Italy and Spain and spanned the acute and convalescent phases of COVID-19. Where available, HLA class I and class II types were obtained from metadata supplied by the sample provider rather than from assay-based typing. The repertoires were released in a freely available public database intended as a resource for research on the immune response to SARS-CoV-2. The prospective study material was composed of cDNA or gDNA derived from T cells, B-cell-depleted T cells, or PBMCs. Sample metadata almost always included a de-identified subject ID, COVID-19 status, age in years and sex. Deeply sampled blood TCRbeta repertoires from subjects exposed to, actively infected with, or recovered from COVID-19 were included in the dataset. Samples were obtained from the ongoing ImmuneRACE study (first 160 participants) and from over 1,000 subjects provided by 6 global collaborators.

At one collaborating source in Seattle, patients were enrolled during active infection and were followed longitudinally through the course of disease. Each collaborating institution followed its own protocols to collect whole blood in K2EDTA tubes. Collaborator samples were shipped for TCRbeta analysis as frozen whole blood, isolated PBMCs, or DNA extracted from either sample type. Broader findings and caveats from the paper: The amount of clinical and demographic metadata varied by source and participant and was provided uncurated.

As concerns this clone: What antigen it recognizes has not been identified. No quality values exist for individual bases; no much larger clone is one base distant.

From cysteine to phenylalanine, the CDR3 is 17 amino acids long. CDR3 DNA only is kept here, 51 bases in frame from base 1. From the germline V gene, CDR1 is MNHNS and CDR2 is SASEGT. V ends up 4 bases short and J 2 bases short, with an unmatched junction base count of 7. The immunoSEQ Assay, a bias-controlled multiplex PCR, was used to amplify TCRbeta CDR3 regions from genomic DNA. From the authors' description of their analysis: Nucleated cell counts per sample were estimated from amplification of reference gene primers within the assay. To quantify the absolute abundance of each unique TCRbeta CDR3 rearrangement, sequence reads were collapsed and filtered. For each sample, productive Simpson clonality was calculated as the square root of Simpson's diversity index over productive rearrangements. The clones in this table, taken by TCRdb from immuneACCESS, are in-frame only. Not every clone is retained; where verified, under half of the shortfall comes from an unresolved V gene, and the cause of the rest is unknown. D and trimming were read from the DNA, whereas the V and J calls and clone size are those reported in that table. Within this sample are some 270,000 clones, with about four fifths of them counted one time only. The leading ten clones occupy 15% to 18% of the sample.

Sequences were obtained from peripheral blood. The clonotype originates from a person between 65 and 80 years old with COVID-19, enrolled during active disease. The V gene is TRBV6-1 and the J gene is TRBJ1-5, with 11 central nucleotides matching TRBD1. CDR3 protein: CASSARTGGAGNQPQHF. In nucleotide form, the sequence is TGTGCCAGCAGTGCCCGGACAGGGGGCGCGGGCAATCAGCCCCAGCATTTT.